The following is a TCR beta chain sequence with its context. This receptor's antigen is unknown. No quality values exist for individual bases; no much larger clone is one base distant. Whole blood was collected in K2EDTA tubes by collaborating institutions according to the institutions' own protocols. For TCRbeta analysis, collaborator samples were shipped as frozen whole blood, as isolated PBMCs, or as DNA extracted from either sample type. The sample belongs to a study of blood T cell repertoires in COVID-19 (dated by TCRdb to 2019 to 2021). Regarding the study in general: Collaborator samples came from the United States, Italy and Spain and covered acute and convalescent phases of COVID-19. The repertoires were made available in a free public database intended to serve as a resource for research on the immune response to SARS-CoV-2. The prospective study material was composed of cDNA or gDNA derived from T cells, B-cell-depleted T cells, or PBMCs. Where HLA class I and class II types were available, the types were taken from metadata supplied by the sample provider, not from assay-based typing. Deeply sampled blood TCRbeta repertoires from subjects exposed to, actively infected with, or recovered from COVID-19 were included in the dataset. The samples were drawn from the first 160 participants of the ongoing ImmuneRACE study and from 950 to 1,500 subjects provided by 6 global collaborators. The sample metadata nearly always contained a de-identified subject ID, COVID-19 status, age in years and sex. Overall study outcomes, separate from this receptor: Clinical and demographic metadata were provided uncurated, with the amount varying by source and participant.

Inclusive of the bounding cysteine and phenylalanine, the CDR3 is 18 residues long. The CDR3 DNA has 54 bases and is translated from base 1. The germline V gene supplies CDR1 LGHNA and CDR2 YSLEER. Trimming leaves V shorter by 2 bases and J shorter by 5 bases, with the junction holding 12 bases beyond the gene matches. TCRbeta CDR3 regions were amplified from genomic DNA by means of the immunoSEQ Assay, a bias-controlled multiplex PCR. In the authors' own workflow: The number of nucleated cells in each sample was estimated from the amplification of reference gene primers within the assay. To quantify the absolute abundance of each unique TCRbeta CDR3 rearrangement, sequence reads were collapsed and filtered. For each sample, productive Simpson clonality was calculated as the square root of Simpson's diversity index across productive rearrangements. Not all clones reach the TCRdb copy of this immuneACCESS table, which keeps in-frame sequences only. Checked studies attribute under half of the gap to unresolved V genes and leave the rest unexplained. V, J and clone size are taken as reported in that table, and D and trimming were inferred from the DNA itself. The sample records some 160,000 clones, 70% to 90% of which are singletons. The top ten clonotypes cover 3.5% to 4% of the sample.

The sequence was collected from a woman aged 70-85 years with acute or convalescent COVID-19. The sample taken for sequencing was peripheral blood. This sequence uses TRBV4-3 and TRBJ1-4, and 9 junctional nucleotides match TRBD1. The CDR3 is CASSQTRAQGAVNEKLFF. The DNA sequence is as follows: TGCGCCAGCAGCCAAACCCGGGCACAGGGGGCCGTCAATGAAAAACTGTTTTTT.